The 4 T cell receptor beta chains presented below share a single source sample, sequenced in a study of T cell repertoires in cytomegalovirus infection. TCRdb ran MiXCR on the reads and lists one entry per CDR3 protein. The sample holds more than 150,000 distinct CDR3 sequences, about 21% seen once. Input material: PBMCs. The receptors were sampled from a human donor in good health (CMV status not recorded). Some clones in this sample may be carry-over from other donors' samples.

The sample holds a few counts of this clonotype. The chain joins TRBV6-5 to TRBJ2-3, with 13 bases fitting TRBD2. The CDR3 extends over 16 amino acids. J was trimmed by 0 bases and V by 6 bases; bases with no gene match: 3. Per germline, CDR1 MNHEY and CDR2 SVGAGI. The CDR3 loop reads CASRRLAGGSTDTQYF. The CDR3 bases are TGTGCCAGCAGGAGACTAGCGGGGGGCAGCACAGATACGCAGTATTTT.

This clonotype was picked up a small number of times. The chain links TRBV6-5 to TRBJ1-1; D unclear. V lost 5 bases and J 11 bases, leaving 18 bases between the germline ends. In germline, CDR1 is MNHEY, CDR2 SVGAGI. This CDR3 region has 13 residues. The CDR3 region is CASSDGRAPKAFF. The CDR3 DNA reads TGTGCCAGCAGTGACGGACGGGCCCCCAAGGCTTTCTTT.

At least ten counts were recorded for this clonotype. The chain has TRBV7-6 and TRBJ2-3; D could derive from TRBD1 or TRBD2 (5 bases each). Trimming removed 2 bases from V and 6 bases from J, with 9 bases in between. Germline CDR1 and CDR2: SGHVS and FNYEAQ. This CDR3 contains 13 residues. The CDR3 protein is CASSLRGVDTQYF. Here the CDR3 DNA reads TGTGCCAGCAGCTTAAGGGGAGTGGATACGCAGTATTTT.

The V and J genes are TRBV29-1 and TRBJ1-3; D gene uncertain. Germline values: CDR1 SQVTM, CDR2 ANQGSEA. The CDR3 contains 13 residues. Trimming removed 7 bases at V and 4 bases at J, with 14 bases between. CDR3 DNA sequence: TGCAGCGGGGCGGCGATGGGGGGAAACACCATATATTTT. This gives the protein CSGAAMGGNTIYF.